These T cell receptor beta chains were read from a single sample in a study of blood T cells in healthy people across ages. TCRdb re-derived calls from the 5' RACE reads in MiXCR, one entry per CDR3 protein. This table holds more than 450,000 distinct CDR3 sequences, about a quarter found once. The sample also formed part of further work on T cells of mothers and their children.

Source material: blood. Receptor source: a boy between 2 and 10 years old in good health. The CDR3 runs from the conserved cysteine through the conserved F or W. The order of the fields is D gene, V gene, J gene, clone size, CDR3 DNA, CDR3 protein. The D gene is left open where the match is weak. Size is stated for part of the rows, as once, few or many counts, or as a class when the clone is expanded.

D: TRBD2; V: TRBV28; J: TRBJ2-5; size: -; DNA: TGTGCCAGCAGTTGGGCCGCCGGGACTAGCGTAGAGACCCAGTACTTC; CDR3: CASSWAAGTSVETQYF
D: -; V: TRBV5-5; J: TRBJ1-2; size: -; DNA: TGTGCCAGCCGGAGACGGGGCCCTTATGGCTACACCTTC; CDR3: CASRRRGPYGYTF
D: TRBD1; V: TRBV6-5; J: TRBJ2-3; size: -; DNA: TGTGCCAGCAGTTACTCCGGGACAGGGGTCGATACGCAGTATTTT; CDR3: CASSYSGTGVDTQYF
D: -; V: TRBV4-1; J: TRBJ2-5; size: few; DNA: TGCGCCAGCAGCCCCGGACAGTACCAAGAGACCCAGTACTTC; CDR3: CASSPGQYQETQYF
D: -; V: TRBV18; J: TRBJ2-2; size: -; DNA: TGTGCCAGCTCACCGTCCAGGGATCCCGGGGAGCTGTTTTTT; CDR3: CASSPSRDPGELFF
D: TRBD1; V: TRBV25-1; J: TRBJ2-1; size: -; DNA: TGTGCCAGCAGTGCCCTCTCGGGACAGGGGTCTCTCAATGAGCAGTTCTTC; CDR3: CASSALSGQGSLNEQFF
D: -; V: TRBV27; J: TRBJ1-1; size: few; DNA: TGTGCCAGCAGTTTAGGTGCAGGGGTAAACACTGAAGCTTTCTTT; CDR3: CASSLGAGVNTEAFF
D: -; V: TRBV6-5; J: TRBJ1-1; size: -; DNA: TGTGCCAGCAGTCCCAGGGCAGGGTATTATTCTTTCTTT; CDR3: CASSPRAGYYSFF
D: -; V: TRBV6-2/TRBV6-3; J: TRBJ1-5; size: -; DNA: TGTGCCAGCAGTTTGAACACGAATCAGCCCCAGCATTTT; CDR3: CASSLNTNQPQHF
D: -; V: TRBV27; J: TRBJ2-7; size: -; DNA: TGTGCCAGCAGGCGTACTGTAGGGGTCGGGGACGAGCAGTACTTC; CDR3: CASRRTVGVGDEQYF
D: -; V: TRBV10-3; J: TRBJ2-5; size: -; DNA: TGTGCCATGAAGCCGACAGGAGATCAAGAGACCCAGTACTTC; CDR3: CAMKPTGDQETQYF
D: -; V: TRBV7-8; J: TRBJ1-3; size: few; DNA: TGTGCCAGCAGCCGTGGGCCGCTGGGGAACACCATATATTTT; CDR3: CASSRGPLGNTIYF
D: -; V: TRBV11-2; J: TRBJ2-6; size: -; DNA: TGTGCCAGCAGCTTAGAACCGCTATCGAGCTCTGGGGCCAACGTCCTGACTTTC; CDR3: CASSLEPLSSSGANVLTF
D: -; V: TRBV21-1; J: TRBJ2-5; size: -; DNA: TGTGCAAAGCATAGGCCGTCGTGGTGGACCCAGTACTTC; CDR3: CAKHRPSWWTQYF
D: TRBD1; V: TRBV4-1; J: TRBJ1-2; size: -; DNA: TGCGCCAGCAGCCAACCCGGGACAGGGCCTTATGGCTACACCTTC; CDR3: CASSQPGTGPYGYTF
D: TRBD1; V: TRBV20-1; J: TRBJ1-2; size: -; DNA: TGCAGTGCTAGAACTGGACAGGGGGAGGATGGCTACACCTTC; CDR3: CSARTGQGEDGYTF
D: -; V: TRBV27; J: TRBJ2-7; size: -; DNA: TGTGCCAGCAGGCCCGGGGGTTACTACGAGCAGTACTTC; CDR3: CASRPGGYYEQYF
D: TRBD2; V: TRBV25-1; J: TRBJ2-3; size: -; DNA: TGTGCCAGCAGTGCCTTCGGGGGGGCGTACGCGGAACACTCGCAGTATTTT; CDR3: CASSAFGGAYAEHSQYF
D: -; V: TRBV11-2; J: TRBJ1-4; size: -; DNA: TGTGCCAGCAGTCGTTGGCGCGGGGCTGGTAATGAAAAACTGTTTTTT; CDR3: CASSRWRGAGNEKLFF
D: -; V: TRBV14; J: TRBJ1-4; size: few; DNA: TGTGCCAGCAGCCAAGGCCCCTCTCGTGGGGGAACTAATGAAAAACTGTTTTTT; CDR3: CASSQGPSRGGTNEKLFF
D: TRBD1; V: TRBV7-9; J: TRBJ1-2; size: -; DNA: TGTGCCAGCAGCTGGGGACAGGGGGCTTATGGCTACACCTTC; CDR3: CASSWGQGAYGYTF